Given below is one T cell receptor (beta chain) in context. No antigen is known for it. The sample belongs to a study of cytomegalovirus exposure and HLA in healthy donors. Whole-study results and caveats: A later analysis showed HLA-associated TCR beta chains outstripping equally common others in clonal expansion. Through in vitro validation, three CMV-associated chains were shown to be specific for CMV antigens.

Vbeta (60) and Jbeta (13) primers were used in the PCR. This table comes from immunoSEQ multiplex PCR, and its TCRdb copy is limited to in-frame clones, with some not included. This sample has hundreds of thousands of clones, with about three quarters found just once. The origin of this receptor is a young man in good health and CMV-seronegative. The sequenced sample consisted of PBMCs.

In nucleotides, the CDR3 is TGTGCCAGCAGTTTTGGGACAGGGAGTAGTGAGCAGTTCTTC. It yields the protein CASSFGTGSSEQFF. This sequence joins TRBV28 and TRBJ2-1; TRBD1 agrees at 9 bases. J was trimmed by 9 bases and V by 3 bases; bases with no gene match: 6. Germline V gene lookup returns CDR1 MDHEN and CDR2 SYDVKM. This CDR3 is built from 14 residues.